This T cell receptor beta chain was identified during a study of blood T cell repertoires in COVID-19. Under the authors' procedure: The assay estimated nucleated cells by amplifying reference gene primers. Assay: immunoSEQ multiplex PCR; the TCRdb copy retains only in-frame clones and omits some. V, J and clone size are those of that table, while D and trimming were read from the DNA. The table has around 450,000 clones, around 90% seen once. The V gene's germline CDR1 is KGHDR and CDR2 SFDVKD. V shed 10 bases, J shed 2 bases, and the junction held 7 bases outside the gene matches. The CDR3 is 14 residues long.

This receptor was obtained from a woman aged 18-29 years with acute COVID-19. The V call is TRBV24-1, the J call TRBJ2-3; 8 bases align to TRBD2. Material for sequencing was PBMCs or T cells enriched from blood (not recorded which). The CDR3 DNA follows: TGTGCCACGTCAAGCGGGAGAAACACAGATACGCAGTATTTT. Encoded protein: CATSSGRNTDTQYF.